A single sample is the source of the 20 T cell receptor beta chains below, sequenced in a study of shared clonotypes between healthy human individuals. CD45RO-negative, CCR7-positively selected cells formed the naive CD8 fraction, excluding terminally differentiated effector memory CD45RA+ cells. The protocol was immunoSEQ multiplex PCR, while the TCRdb copy is restricted to in-frame clones and leaves out a portion. The sample lists 1.5 million to 2.5 million clones, about 95% occurring once. Sequences were obtained from naive CD8+ T cells sorted from blood. Source of these receptors: a man between 18 and 35 years old in good health.

This chain connects TRBV4-1 to TRBJ2-1; 13 bases match TRBD2. The CDR3 length is 17 residues. With V trimmed by 3 bases and J by 5 bases, 7 bases remained unmatched. Germline values: CDR1 MGHRA, CDR2 YSYEKL. CDR3 residues: CASSHRLAGGLNNEQFF. The CDR3 coding sequence is TGCGCCAGCAGCCACAGACTAGCGGGGGGACTTAACAATGAGCAGTTCTTC.

The J gene is TRBJ1-5, the V gene TRBV9; D may be TRBD1 (5 bases). Germline-derived CDR1 and CDR2 are SGDLS and YYNGEE. The V gene lost 0 bases and the J gene lost 0 bases, with 16 bases spanning the gap. The CDR3 length is 18 residues. This chain's CDR3 is CASSVERGGSYSNQPQHF. In DNA, the CDR3 is TGTGCCAGCAGCGTAGAACGCGGGGGGAGCTATAGCAATCAGCCCCAGCATTTT.

V and J are TRBV11-2 and TRBJ1-4; 7 bases fit TRBD1. V lost 5 bases, J lost 5 bases, and 8 bases stayed unmatched. The CDR3 is 15 residues long. Germline CDR1 SGHAT, CDR2 FQNNGV. CDR3 protein: CASSPYQGVNEKLFF. The CDR3, as DNA: TGTGCCAGCAGCCCCTACCAGGGGGTCAATGAAAAACTGTTTTTT.

The chain carries TRBV19 and TRBJ1-2; D unclear. V was pared by 1 base and J by 10 bases, with 22 bases between. The germline CDR1 and CDR2 sequences are LNHDA and SQIVND (reference sequence). CDR3 length equals 16 residues. CDR3 in amino acids: CASSIARGGLYFDYTF. Written as DNA, the CDR3 is TGTGCCAGTAGTATAGCCCGGGGAGGATTGTACTTTGACTACACCTTC.

The rearrangement links TRBV9 to TRBJ2-2; 11 bases agree with TRBD2. The V gene's germline CDR1 is SGDLS and CDR2 YYNGEE. The CDR3 consists of 16 residues. Trimming at V came to 4 bases and at J to 7 bases, leaving 9 bases not matched to a gene. The CDR3 is CASSRIAGGLGGELFF. The DNA for the CDR3 is TGTGCCAGCAGCCGAATAGCGGGAGGGCTAGGCGGGGAGCTGTTTTTT.

CDR3 sequence reads: CASTGTGSYEQYF. Here the CDR3 DNA reads TGTGCCAGCACCGGGACAGGGTCCTACGAGCAGTACTTC. This chain links TRBV5-6 with TRBJ2-7, with 9 bases fitting TRBD1. Trimming at V came to 6 bases and at J to 1 base, leaving 2 bases not matched to a gene. This CDR3 contains 13 residues. CDR1 and CDR2 (germline): SGHDT, YYEEEE.

The rearrangement uses TRBV4-1 and TRBJ2-7; D might be TRBD1 (6 bases). Trimming removed 4 bases from V and 6 bases from J, with 19 bases in between. CDR3 size: 15 residues. Germline CDR1 is MGHRA and CDR2 is YSYEKL. The CDR3 DNA reads TGCGCCAGCAGCCTGGCTGGGGGCGGAGTGGGCGAGCAGTACTTC. Translation gives CASSLAGGGVGEQYF.

The chain recombines TRBV25-1 with TRBJ2-1; perhaps TRBD2 as D (6 bases). Looked up from germline, CDR1 is MGHDK and CDR2 is SYGVNS. The V and J ends lost 6 bases and 10 bases respectively, with 13 bases between them. This CDR3 is 12 amino acids long. The DNA of the CDR3 is TGTGCCAGCAGCCGTGGGGACTTGGAGCAGTTCTTC. It yields the protein CASSRGDLEQFF.

This rearrangement joins TRBV5-8 to TRBJ1-1, with 7 bases aligning to TRBD1. This CDR3 comprises 16 residues. CDR1 and CDR2 from the germline V gene are SGHTS and YDEGEE. V lost 0 bases and J lost 0; bases outside the gene matches: 5. Written as DNA, the CDR3 is TGTGCCAGCAGCTTGGGAGCCGGGACAGTGAACACTGAAGCTTTCTTT. Translation gives CASSLGAGTVNTEAFF.

The J gene is TRBJ2-1, the V gene TRBV19; 8 nucleotides agree with TRBD1. V gave up 0 bases and J gave up 6 bases; unmatched junction bases: 10. The CDR3 length is 17 residues. CDR1 is LNHDA, CDR2 SQIVND, per germline (reference sequence). In nucleotides, the CDR3 is TGTGCCAGTAGTATAGATTTGGAGGACAGGGCATTCAATGAGCAGTTCTTC. Residues: CASSIDLEDRAFNEQFF.

This clone was detected once. This sequence joins TRBV7-9 and TRBJ2-1; 10 bases agree with TRBD1. The CDR3 consists of 15 residues. Looked up from germline, CDR1 is SEHNR and CDR2 is FQNEAQ (reference sequence). V lost 5 bases, J lost 10 bases, and 11 bases stayed unmatched. CDR3 residues: CASSPSGTGVGEQFF. The CDR3 DNA sequence: TGTGCCAGCAGCCCATCCGGGACAGGGGTCGGCGAGCAGTTCTTC.

The chain recombines TRBV5-6 with TRBJ2-7; D gene unclear. The germline CDR1 and CDR2 sequences are SGHDT and YYEEEE. The CDR3 loop spans 13 amino acids. V was cut by 0 bases and J by 5 bases, with 9 bases left in between. The CDR3 is CASSLAAQDEQYF. CDR3 sequence (DNA): TGTGCCAGCAGCTTGGCCGCTCAGGACGAGCAGTACTTC.

This CDR3 reads CASSESGDDYEQYF. CDR3 DNA: TGTGCCAGCAGTGAATCCGGGGACGATTACGAGCAGTACTTC. V and J are TRBV2 and TRBJ2-7, with D possibly being TRBD1 or TRBD2 (5 bases each). The CDR3 is 14 residues long. The V end was cut by 2 bases, the J end by 4 bases, with 12 bases between. Germline CDR1 reads SNHLY; CDR2 reads FYNNEI.

This clone was picked up one time. This rearrangement joins TRBV28 to TRBJ1-6; D unresolved. Per germline, CDR1 MDHEN and CDR2 SYDVKM. CDR3 size: 14 residues. Trimming shortened V by 3 bases and J by 7 bases, and 10 bases separated the two germline ends. Written as DNA, the CDR3 is TGTGCCAGCAGTTTTCGGGTCTCCAATTCACCCCTCCACTTT. This encodes CASSFRVSNSPLHF.

This chain connects TRBV1 to TRBJ1-1; the table's D call of TRBD1 was not tested on the DNA. TRBV1 is a pseudogene. CDR3 length equals 14 residues. The DNA of the CDR3 is TGCACCAGCAGCCAAGAACAGGGACCCGCTGGGGCTTTCTTT. This gives the protein CTSSQEQGPAGAFF.

J is TRBJ2-3 and V is TRBV9, with unresolved D. The germline CDR1 and CDR2 sequences are SGDLS and YYNGEE. The V gene lost 4 bases and the J gene lost 4 bases, with 10 bases spanning the gap. This CDR3 region has 13 residues. The CDR3 region is CASSTALSDTQYF. The CDR3 DNA reads as TGTGCCAGCAGCACGGCCCTGTCAGATACGCAGTATTTT.

Of note for this clone: The sample carries other DNA sequences with the same CDR3. This chain joins TRBV27 and TRBJ2-1, with 7 bases matching TRBD1. The CDR3 length is 14 residues. From germline, CDR1 is MNHEY and CDR2 SMNVEV (reference sequence). The V segment lost 4 bases and the J segment 2 bases; nucleotides outside the gene matches: 2. Here the CDR3 reads CASSSQGAYNEQFF. The DNA for the CDR3 is TGTGCCAGCAGTTCCCAGGGGGCCTACAATGAGCAGTTCTTC.

This chain's CDR3 is CASSLGAVDRIYGYTF. CDR3 DNA sequence: TGTGCCAGCAGTTTAGGTGCGGTGGACCGGATCTATGGCTACACCTTC. V usage is TRBV27 and J usage is TRBJ1-2; no firm D call. Trimming took 2 bases from V and 4 from J, leaving 17 bases between them. Germline V gene lookup returns CDR1 MNHEY and CDR2 SMNVEV (reference sequence). There are 16 residues in the CDR3.

This sequence joins TRBV5-1 and TRBJ1-2, with D maybe TRBD1 (6 bases). The CDR3 covers 14 residues. Trimming took off 3 bases at V and 0 bases at J, with 9 bases between the two ends. Germline V CDR1 and CDR2: SGHRS, YFSETQ. The DNA for the CDR3 is TGCGCCAGCAGCTCGGCAGGGGCTAACTATGGCTACACCTTC. This gives the protein CASSSAGANYGYTF.

This chain connects TRBV14 to TRBJ2-2; D unresolved. The germline gives CDR1 SGHDN, CDR2 FVKESK. The V end was cut by 4 bases, the J end by 5 bases, with 11 bases between. CDR3 length: 14 residues. Written as DNA, the CDR3 is TGTGCCAGCAGCCTCCCCCCACGGACCGGGGAGCTGTTTTTT. Translated, it gives CASSLPPRTGELFF.